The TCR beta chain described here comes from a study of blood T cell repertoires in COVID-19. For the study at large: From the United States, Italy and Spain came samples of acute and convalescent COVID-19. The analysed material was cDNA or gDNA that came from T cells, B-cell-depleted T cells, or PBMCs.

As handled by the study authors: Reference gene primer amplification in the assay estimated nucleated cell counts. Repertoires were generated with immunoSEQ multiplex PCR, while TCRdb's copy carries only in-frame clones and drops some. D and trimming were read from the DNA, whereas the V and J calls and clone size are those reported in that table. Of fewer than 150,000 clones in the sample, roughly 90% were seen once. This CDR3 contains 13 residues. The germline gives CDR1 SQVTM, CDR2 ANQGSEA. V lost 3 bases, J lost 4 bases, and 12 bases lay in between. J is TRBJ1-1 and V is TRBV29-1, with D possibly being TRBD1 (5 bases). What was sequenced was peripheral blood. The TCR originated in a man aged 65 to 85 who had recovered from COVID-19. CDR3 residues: CSVEEGLGTEAFF. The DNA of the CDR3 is TGCAGCGTTGAGGAGGGGTTAGGCACTGAAGCTTTCTTT.